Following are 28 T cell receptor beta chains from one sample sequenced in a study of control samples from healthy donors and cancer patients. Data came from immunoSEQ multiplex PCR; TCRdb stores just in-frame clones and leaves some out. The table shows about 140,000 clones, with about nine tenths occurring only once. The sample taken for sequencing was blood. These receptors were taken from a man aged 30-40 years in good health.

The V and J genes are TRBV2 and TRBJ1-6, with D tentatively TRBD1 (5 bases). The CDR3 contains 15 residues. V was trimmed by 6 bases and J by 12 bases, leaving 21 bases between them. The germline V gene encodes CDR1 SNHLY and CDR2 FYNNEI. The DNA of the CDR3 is TGTGCCAGCAGGGATCCCATGGGGGTGGGGGTACCCCTCCACTTT. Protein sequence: CASRDPMGVGVPLHF.

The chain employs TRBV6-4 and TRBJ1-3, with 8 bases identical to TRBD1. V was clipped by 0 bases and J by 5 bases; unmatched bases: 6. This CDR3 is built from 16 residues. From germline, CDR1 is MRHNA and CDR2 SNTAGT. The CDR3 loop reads CASSDSHRGFRNTIYF. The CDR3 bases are TGTGCCAGCAGTGACTCCCACAGGGGGTTTAGAAACACCATATATTTT.

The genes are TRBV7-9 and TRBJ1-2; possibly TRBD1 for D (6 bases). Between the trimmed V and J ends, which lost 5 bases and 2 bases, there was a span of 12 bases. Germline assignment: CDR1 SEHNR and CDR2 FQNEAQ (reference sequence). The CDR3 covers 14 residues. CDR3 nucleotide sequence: TGTGCCAGCAGCCGAACCGGGACAAACTATGGCTACACCTTC. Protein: CASSRTGTNYGYTF.

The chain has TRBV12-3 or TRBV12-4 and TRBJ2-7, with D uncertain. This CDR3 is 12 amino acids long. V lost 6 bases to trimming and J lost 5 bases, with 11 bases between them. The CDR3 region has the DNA TGTGCCAGCAGCGTGACCAGAGACGAGCAGTACTTC. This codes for CASSVTRDEQYF.

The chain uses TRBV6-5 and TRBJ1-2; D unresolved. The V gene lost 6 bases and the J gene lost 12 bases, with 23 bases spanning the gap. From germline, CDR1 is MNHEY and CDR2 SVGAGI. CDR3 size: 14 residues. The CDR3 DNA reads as TGTGCCAGCAGCACGTCGGTAGGATGGAGTTTGGACACCTTC. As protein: CASSTSVGWSLDTF.

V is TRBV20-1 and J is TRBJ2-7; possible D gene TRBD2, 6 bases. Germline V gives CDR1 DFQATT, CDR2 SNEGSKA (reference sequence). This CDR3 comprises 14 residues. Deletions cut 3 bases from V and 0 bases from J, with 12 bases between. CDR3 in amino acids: CSASRLARSYEQYF. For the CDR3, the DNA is TGCAGTGCTAGTAGGCTAGCGCGCTCCTACGAGCAGTACTTC.

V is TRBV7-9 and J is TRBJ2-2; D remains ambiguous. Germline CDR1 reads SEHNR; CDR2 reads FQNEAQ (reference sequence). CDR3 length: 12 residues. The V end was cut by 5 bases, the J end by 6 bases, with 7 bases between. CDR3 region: CASSLGSGELFF. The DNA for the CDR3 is TGTGCCAGCAGCCTTGGGTCCGGGGAGCTGTTTTTT.

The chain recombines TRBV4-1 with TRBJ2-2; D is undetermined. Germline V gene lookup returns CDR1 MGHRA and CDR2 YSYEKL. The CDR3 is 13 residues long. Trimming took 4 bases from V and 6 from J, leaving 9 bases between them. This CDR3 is CASSPSVPGELFF. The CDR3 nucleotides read TGCGCCAGCAGCCCCAGCGTCCCCGGGGAGCTGTTTTTT.

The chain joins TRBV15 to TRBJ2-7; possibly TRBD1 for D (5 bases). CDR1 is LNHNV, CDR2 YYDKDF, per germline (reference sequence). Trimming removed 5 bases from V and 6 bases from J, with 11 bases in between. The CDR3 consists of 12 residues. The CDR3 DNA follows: TGTGCCACCAGCCAGGGTTCGGGCGAGCAGTACTTC. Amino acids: CATSQGSGEQYF.

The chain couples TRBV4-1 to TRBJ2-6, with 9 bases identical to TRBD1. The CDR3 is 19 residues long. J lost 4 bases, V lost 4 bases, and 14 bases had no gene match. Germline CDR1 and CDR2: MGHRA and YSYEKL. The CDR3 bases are TGCGCCAGCAGCCCAGAGAGACAGGGGGTAATGGACGGGGCCAACGTCCTGACTTTC. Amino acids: CASSPERQGVMDGANVLTF.

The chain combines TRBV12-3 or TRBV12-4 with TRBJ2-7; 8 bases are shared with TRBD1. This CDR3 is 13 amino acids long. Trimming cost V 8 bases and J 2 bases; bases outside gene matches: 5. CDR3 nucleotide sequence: TGTGCCAGCCAAAGGACAGGGACCTACGAGCAGTACTTC. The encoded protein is CASQRTGTYEQYF.

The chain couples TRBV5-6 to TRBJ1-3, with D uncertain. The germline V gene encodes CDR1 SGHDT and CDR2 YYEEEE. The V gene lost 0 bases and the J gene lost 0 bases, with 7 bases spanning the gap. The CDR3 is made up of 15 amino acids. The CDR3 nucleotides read TGTGCCAGCAGCTTGGACGTAAGCTCTGGAAACACCATATATTTT. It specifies CASSLDVSSGNTIYF.

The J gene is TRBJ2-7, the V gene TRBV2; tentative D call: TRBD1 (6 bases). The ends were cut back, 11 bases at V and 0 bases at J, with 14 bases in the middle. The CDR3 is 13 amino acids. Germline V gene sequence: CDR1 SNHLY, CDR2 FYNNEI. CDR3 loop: CAGSDRPSYEQYF. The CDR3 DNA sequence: TGTGCCGGATCAGACAGGCCCTCCTACGAGCAGTACTTC.

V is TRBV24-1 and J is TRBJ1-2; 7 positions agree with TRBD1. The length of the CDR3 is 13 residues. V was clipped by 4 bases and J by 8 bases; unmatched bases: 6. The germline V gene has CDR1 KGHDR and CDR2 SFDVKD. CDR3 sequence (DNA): TGTGCCACCAGTGAAAATGACAGGGACGGCTACACCTTC. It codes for CATSENDRDGYTF.

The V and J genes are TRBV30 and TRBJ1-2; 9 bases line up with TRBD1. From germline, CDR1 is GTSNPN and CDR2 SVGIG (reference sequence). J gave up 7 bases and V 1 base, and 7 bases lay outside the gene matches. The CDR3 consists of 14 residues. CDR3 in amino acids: CAWSALQGAGGYTF. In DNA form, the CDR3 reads TGTGCCTGGAGTGCTTTACAGGGGGCTGGTGGCTACACCTTC. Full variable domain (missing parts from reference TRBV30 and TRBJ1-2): SQTIHQWPATLVQPVGSPLSLECTVEGTSNPNLYWYRQAAGRGLQLLFYSVGIGQISSEVPQNLSASRPQDRQFILSSKKLLLSDSGFYLCAWSALQGAGGYTFGSGTRLTVV.

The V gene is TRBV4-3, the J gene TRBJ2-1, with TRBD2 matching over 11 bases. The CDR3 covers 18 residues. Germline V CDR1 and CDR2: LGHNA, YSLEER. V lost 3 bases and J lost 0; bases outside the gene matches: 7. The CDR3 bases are TGCGCCAGCAGCCACGAAACTAGCGGGAGCCGCTCCTACAATGAGCAGTTCTTC. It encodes CASSHETSGSRSYNEQFF.

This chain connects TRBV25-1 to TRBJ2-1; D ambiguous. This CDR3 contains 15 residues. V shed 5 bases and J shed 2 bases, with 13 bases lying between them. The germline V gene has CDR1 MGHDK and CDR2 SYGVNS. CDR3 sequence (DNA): TGTGCCAGCAGTAGATTGACCAGTGCCTACAATGAGCAGTTCTTC. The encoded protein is CASSRLTSAYNEQFF.

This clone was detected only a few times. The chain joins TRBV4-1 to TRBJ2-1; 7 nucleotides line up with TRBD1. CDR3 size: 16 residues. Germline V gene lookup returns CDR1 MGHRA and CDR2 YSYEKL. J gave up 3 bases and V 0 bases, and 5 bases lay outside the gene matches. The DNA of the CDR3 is TGCGCCAGCAGCCAAGAGACCGGGGACAGCTACAATGAGCAGTTCTTC. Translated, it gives CASSQETGDSYNEQFF.

The CDR3 DNA reads TGTGCCAGCAGCTCCGGGACGTCGAACACCGGGGAGCTGTTTTTT. This gives the protein CASSSGTSNTGELFF. The chain joins TRBV7-9 to TRBJ2-2, with D perhaps matching TRBD1 or TRBD2 (5 bases each). Germline CDR1 SEHNR, CDR2 FQNEAQ (reference sequence). V lost 4 bases and J lost 0, with 9 bases in between. CDR3 size: 15 residues.

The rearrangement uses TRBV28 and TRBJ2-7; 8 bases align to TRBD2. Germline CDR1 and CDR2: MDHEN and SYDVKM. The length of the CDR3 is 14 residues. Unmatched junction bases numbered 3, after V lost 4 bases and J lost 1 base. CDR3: CASSSRLASYEQYF. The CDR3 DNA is TGTGCCAGCAGTTCCAGACTAGCGTCCTACGAGCAGTACTTC.

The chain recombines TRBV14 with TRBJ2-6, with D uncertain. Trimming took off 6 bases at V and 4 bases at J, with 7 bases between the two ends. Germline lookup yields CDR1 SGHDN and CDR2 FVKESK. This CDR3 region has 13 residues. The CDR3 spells CASSLYGANVLTF. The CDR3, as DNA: TGTGCCAGCAGTTTATACGGGGCCAACGTCCTGACTTTC.

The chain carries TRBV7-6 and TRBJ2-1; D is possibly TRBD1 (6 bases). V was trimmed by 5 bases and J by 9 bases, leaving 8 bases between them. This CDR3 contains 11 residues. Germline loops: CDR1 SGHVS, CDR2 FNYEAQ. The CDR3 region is CASSLQGEQFF. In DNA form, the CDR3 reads TGTGCCAGCAGCCTACAGGGTGAGCAGTTCTTC.

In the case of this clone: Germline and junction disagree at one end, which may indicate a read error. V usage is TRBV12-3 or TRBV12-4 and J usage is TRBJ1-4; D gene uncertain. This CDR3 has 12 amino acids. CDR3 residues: CASSLRAGEAAF. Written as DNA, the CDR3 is TGTGCCAGCAGTTTAAGGGCAGGAGAAGCTGCTTTT.

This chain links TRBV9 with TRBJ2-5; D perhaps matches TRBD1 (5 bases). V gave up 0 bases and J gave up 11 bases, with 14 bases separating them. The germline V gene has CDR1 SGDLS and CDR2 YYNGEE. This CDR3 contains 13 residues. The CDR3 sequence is CASSVVPRDIQYF. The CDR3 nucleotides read TGTGCCAGCAGCGTAGTGCCCAGGGATATACAGTACTTC.

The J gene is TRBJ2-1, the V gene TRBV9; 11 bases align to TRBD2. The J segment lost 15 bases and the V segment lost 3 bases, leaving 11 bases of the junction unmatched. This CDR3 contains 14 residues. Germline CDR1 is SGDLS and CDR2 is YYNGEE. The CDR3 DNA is TGTGCCAGCAGCGCCGGAACTAGCGGGAGATATCCGTTCTTC. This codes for CASSAGTSGRYPFF.

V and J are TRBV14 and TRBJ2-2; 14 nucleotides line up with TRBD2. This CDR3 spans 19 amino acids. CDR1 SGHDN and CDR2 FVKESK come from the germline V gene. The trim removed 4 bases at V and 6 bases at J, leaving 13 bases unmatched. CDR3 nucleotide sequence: TGTGCCAGCAGCCCGCTACCGGGACTAGCGGGAGTCGGTCCCGGGGAGCTGTTTTTT. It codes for CASSPLPGLAGVGPGELFF.

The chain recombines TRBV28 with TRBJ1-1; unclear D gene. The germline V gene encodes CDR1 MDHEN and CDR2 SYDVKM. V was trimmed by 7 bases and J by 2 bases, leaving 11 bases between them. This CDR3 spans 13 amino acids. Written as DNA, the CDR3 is TGTGCCAGCACTGAAAACCGTAACACTGAAGCTTTCTTT. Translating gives CASTENRNTEAFF.

The CDR3 loop is CASSFSSGSLYEQFF. In DNA form, the CDR3 reads TGTGCCAGCAGCTTTTCTAGCGGGAGCTTATATGAGCAGTTCTTC. The rearrangement uses TRBV7-3 and TRBJ2-1, with TRBD2 matching over 10 bases. In germline, CDR1 is SGHTA, CDR2 FQGTGA. J lost 8 bases, V lost 3 bases, and 7 bases had no gene match. The CDR3 loop spans 15 amino acids.